Below, 17 T cell receptor beta chains from the same sample are listed, as sequenced in a study of shared clonotypes between healthy human individuals. Only in-frame clones appear in the TCRdb table, and some are missing; sequencing was by immunoSEQ multiplex PCR. The data hold about a million clones, with less than 85% observed a single time. Sequenced sample: memory CD4+ T cells sorted from blood. Subset here: CD45RA-negative fraction. These TCRs come from a man aged 18 to 35 in good health.

The chain uses TRBV5-4 and TRBJ2-1; 7 nucleotides agree with TRBD2. The CDR3 covers 16 residues. Germline V CDR1 and CDR2: SGHNT, YYREEE (reference sequence). Trimming at V came to 3 bases and at J to 2 bases, leaving 8 bases not matched to a gene. The CDR3 DNA reads as TGTGCCAGCAGCTCCCTAGCGGCCATCCCCTACAATGAGCAGTTCTTC. As protein: CASSSLAAIPYNEQFF.

The rearrangement links TRBV9 to TRBJ1-2, with 9 bases fitting TRBD1. The germline V gene encodes CDR1 SGDLS and CDR2 YYNGEE. J lost 7 bases, V lost 3 bases, and 10 bases had no gene match. The CDR3 length is 15 residues. CDR3 DNA: TGTGCCAGCAGCGCTCCCCCGGGACAGGGTGGTGGCTACACCTTC. Translating it yields CASSAPPGQGGGYTF.

This chain's CDR3 is CASSPGRGPYNEQFF. The CDR3 region has the DNA TGTGCCAGCAGTCCAGGGAGGGGCCCCTACAATGAGCAGTTCTTC. The V call is TRBV28, the J call TRBJ2-1; 7 bases are shared with TRBD2. After removal of 5 bases from V and 2 bases from J, the junction contained 6 bases not matched to a gene. Germline V gene sequence: CDR1 MDHEN, CDR2 SYDVKM. CDR3 size: 15 residues.

The rearrangement links TRBV4-1 to TRBJ1-2; D call uncertain. From germline, CDR1 is MGHRA and CDR2 YSYEKL. Deletions cut 1 base from V and 2 bases from J, with 11 bases between. CDR3 length: 15 residues. The CDR3 coding sequence is TGCGCCAGCAGCCAAGGGTCGTACGGCAACTATGGCTACACCTTC. Translation gives CASSQGSYGNYGYTF.

This chain uses TRBV5-1 with TRBJ1-1, with D hard to call. V was trimmed by 2 bases and J by 3 bases, leaving 8 bases between them. Germline V gene data show CDR1 as SGHRS and CDR2 as YFSETQ. The CDR3 spans 13 residues. The CDR3 loop is CASSFDIYTEAFF. CDR3 coding DNA: TGCGCCAGCAGCTTCGACATCTACACTGAAGCTTTCTTT.

The CDR3 coding sequence is TGTGCCACGATCCGGACAGGAGGGGTATGGGGCTACACCTTC. It encodes CATIRTGGVWGYTF. The J gene is TRBJ1-2, the V gene TRBV6-6; 7 nucleotides match TRBD1. V gave up 10 bases and J gave up 8 bases; unmatched junction bases: 16. The CDR3 is 14 amino acids. In germline, CDR1 is MNHNY, CDR2 SVGAGI (reference sequence).

The chain employs TRBV5-1 and TRBJ1-5; D perhaps matches TRBD1 (6 bases). The CDR3 extends over 14 amino acids. Per germline, CDR1 SGHRS and CDR2 YFSETQ. V was shortened by 5 bases and J by 5 bases, with 14 bases between the two germline ends. The CDR3 region has the DNA TGCGCCAGCAGTCACGGACAGCTTGATCAGCCCCAGCATTTT. It is translated as CASSHGQLDQPQHF.

This chain connects TRBV6-1 to TRBJ1-1; D remains ambiguous. CDR3 length: 15 amino acids. Trimming shortened V by 6 bases and J by 1 base, and 15 bases separated the two germline ends. CDR1 and CDR2 (germline): MNHNS, SASEGT. CDR3 coding DNA: TGTGCCAGCAGCTTCACTCCGGACGGGAACACTGAAGCTTTCTTT. Protein: CASSFTPDGNTEAFF.

V usage is TRBV10-2 and J usage is TRBJ1-5; D might be TRBD1 (6 bases). V lost 5 bases and J 2 bases, leaving 10 bases between the germline ends. Germline V CDR1 and CDR2: WSHSY, SAAADI. The CDR3 extends over 14 amino acids. Here the CDR3 reads CASSTGAGNQPQHF. The CDR3 nucleotides read TGCGCCAGCAGTACGGGGGCTGGCAATCAGCCCCAGCATTTT.

This clone has a single count. V and J are TRBV7-2 and TRBJ1-2; D uncertain. Germline V CDR1 and CDR2: SGHTA, FQGNSA. Trimming removed 2 bases at V and 4 bases at J, with 11 bases between. This CDR3 has 14 amino acids. The CDR3 DNA is TGTGCCAGCAGCTTAACTCACGGGGTCTATGGCTACACCTTC. Translation gives CASSLTHGVYGYTF.

The CDR3 DNA reads as TGTGCCAGCACCCTACTAGCGGCGGCGGGCCAAGAGACCCAGTACTTC. Amino acid sequence: CASTLLAAAGQETQYF. This rearrangement joins TRBV7-9 to TRBJ2-5; 8 bases are shared with TRBD2. V trimming: 7 bases; J trimming: 1 base; junction bases outside the gene matches: 11. The germline gives CDR1 SEHNR, CDR2 FQNEAQ (reference sequence). This CDR3 is built from 16 residues.

V and J are TRBV7-6 and TRBJ1-1; possibly TRBD1 for D (6 bases). Germline CDR1 is SGHVS and CDR2 is FNYEAQ. V was shortened by 5 bases and J by 5 bases, with 15 bases between the two germline ends. The CDR3 extends over 14 amino acids. As DNA, the CDR3 is TGTGCCAGCAGCCGAGACAGGATTATGACTGAAGCTTTCTTT. Its translation: CASSRDRIMTEAFF.

In this sample, this clone turned up once. The J gene is TRBJ2-1, the V gene TRBV30; D gene unclear. CDR1 GTSNPN and CDR2 SVGIG come from the germline V gene (reference sequence). The CDR3 is 15 amino acids. Deletions cut 0 bases from V and 0 bases from J, with 9 bases between. The CDR3 DNA follows: TGTGCCTGGAGTGTACTGGCGAGCTCCTACAATGAGCAGTTCTTC. Its translation is CAWSVLASSYNEQFF.

CDR3 region: CASSLERTSGSTDTQYF. The CDR3, as DNA: TGTGCCAGCAGCTTAGAAAGGACTAGCGGTAGCACAGATACGCAGTATTTT. The chain uses TRBV7-3 and TRBJ2-3; 10 bases fit TRBD2. This CDR3 is 17 amino acids long. V was clipped by 2 bases and J by 0 bases; unmatched bases: 5. The germline V gene encodes CDR1 SGHTA and CDR2 FQGTGA.

The chain is built from TRBV6-1 and TRBJ2-7, with D hard to call. Germline CDR1 and CDR2: MNHNS and SASEGT. There are 13 residues in the CDR3. V was cut by 10 bases and J by 4 bases, with 17 bases left in between. The CDR3 nucleotides are TGTGCCACCATACAGAGTTCCCCTTACGAGCAGTACTTC. It codes for CATIQSSPYEQYF.

The rearrangement joins TRBV6-1 to TRBJ2-5; 7 nucleotides align to TRBD1. Trimming removed 5 bases from V and 5 bases from J; junction bases left unmatched: 11. Germline V gene sequence: CDR1 MNHNS, CDR2 SASEGT. This CDR3 contains 15 residues. Written as DNA, the CDR3 is TGTGCCAGCAGTTCCCAAACGACAGGGCTCGAGACCCAGTACTTC. Protein product: CASSSQTTGLETQYF.

V and J are TRBV6-1 and TRBJ1-5, with D tentatively TRBD1 (6 bases). Trimming shortened V by 0 bases and J by 4 bases, and 13 bases separated the two germline ends. Germline-derived CDR1 and CDR2 are MNHNS and SASEGT. The CDR3 length is 16 residues. The CDR3 loop reads CASSEAILQGNQPQHF. In DNA, the CDR3 is TGTGCCAGCAGTGAAGCGATCCTACAGGGAAATCAGCCCCAGCATTTT.